A selection of T cell receptor beta chains follows, all from one sample in a study of CD4 T cells in relation to SARS-CoV-2 and coronaviruses. Method: immunoSEQ multiplex PCR; TCRdb's copy keeps in-frame clones and lacks some. The sample has around 69,000 clones; 94% are singletons. The specimen sequenced was naive CD4+ T cells from PBMCs. These receptors originate from a human donor in good health. The CDR3 runs from the conserved cysteine through the conserved F or W. A D gene is named only where the DNA matches it firmly. Not all rows give a size; the values are once, few, many and, for expanded clones, a class.

TRBD1	TRBV3-1/TRBV3-2	.	TRBJ2-7	TGTGCCAGCAGCCACTCCTGGGGGACAGGGGCCCCTAACGAGCAGTACTTC	CASSHSWGTGAPNEQYF
.	TRBV2	.	TRBJ1-4	TGTGCCAGCAGTGCCCGCCTTGCAACTAATGAAAAACTGTTTTTT	CASSARLATNEKLFF
.	TRBV5-1	.	TRBJ1-6	TGCGCCAGCAGCTTGGTTGGGGGCGCAAGGTCACCCCTCCACTTT	CASSLVGGARSPLHF
TRBD1	TRBV27	.	TRBJ2-7	TGTGCCAGCAGTTTATTGGCCAGGGGGTCTCACGAGCAGTACTTC	CASSLLARGSHEQYF
TRBD2	TRBV5-1	few	TRBJ2-3	TGCGCCAGCAGCTTGCCCCCCGGTGGGACTAGCGGGAGAGCTAGCACAGATACGCAGTATTTT	CASSLPPGGTSGRASTDTQYF
.	TRBV28	few	TRBJ1-5	TGTGCCAGCAGCCAAAACAATCAGCCCCAGCATTTT	CASSQNNQPQHF
.	TRBV28	.	TRBJ2-3	TGTGCCAGCAGTCCATCCCTCCCGAATACGCAGTATTTT	CASSPSLPNTQYF
.	TRBV10-1	.	TRBJ2-1	TGCGCCAGCAGTGAGTCGGGCCTCGAGCAGTTCTTC	CASSESGLEQFF
.	TRBV7-2	once	TRBJ1-2	TGTGCCAGCAGCTTGGATGCACTGAGATCCTATGGCTACACCTTC	CASSLDALRSYGYTF
.	TRBV7-9	.	TRBJ1-1	TGTGCCAGCAGCCTCCGTCAGGTTCCGAACACTGAAGCTTTCTTT	CASSLRQVPNTEAFF
TRBD2	TRBV3-1/TRBV3-2	.	TRBJ2-3	TGTGCCAGCAGCCAATTTAGCGGGAGGGCAAAAGATACGCAGTATTTT	CASSQFSGRAKDTQYF
TRBD2	TRBV30	.	TRBJ2-7	TGTGCCTGGAGTACCCGGACTAGCGTAACCTACGAGCAGTACTTC	CAWSTRTSVTYEQYF
TRBD1	TRBV19	.	TRBJ1-2	TGTGCCAGTAGTCCAGCAGGGACAGGGGGCTACTATGGCTACACCTTC	CASSPAGTGGYYGYTF
TRBD2	TRBV15	.	TRBJ2-1	TGTGCCACCAGCAGAGAGACTAGCGCCCGAAATGAGCAGTTCTTC	CATSRETSARNEQFF
TRBD1	TRBV19	once	TRBJ2-5	TGTGCCAGTAGCGGAAGTCTGGGGACAGGGGCCGTTTGGGAGACCCAGTACTTC	CASSGSLGTGAVWETQYF
.	TRBV7-9	.	TRBJ2-7	TGTGCCAGCAGCCGTTTGACGGACGGCTCCTACGAGCAGTACTTC	CASSRLTDGSYEQYF
.	TRBV6-5	.	TRBJ2-5	TGTGCCACCCAGGACCGGATTTGGGAAGAGACCCAGTACTTC	CATQDRIWEETQYF
TRBD1	TRBV25-1	.	TRBJ2-5	TGTGCCAGCAGTGATAGGAGGGTGGGGACAGGGGCCCAAGAGACCCAGTACTTC	CASSDRRVGTGAQETQYF
.	TRBV18	.	TRBJ1-6	TGTGCCAGCTCCCTTACAACTGACGGGGGAAATTCACCCCTCCACTTT	CASSLTTDGGNSPLHF
.	TRBV5-4	.	TRBJ2-7	TGTGCCAGCAGCCCCTACCGAGCCTACGAGCAGTACTTC	CASSPYRAYEQYF
.	TRBV5-1	.	TRBJ2-2	TGCGCCAGCAGGCCCCAGGGACCCAACACCGGGGAGCTGTTTTTT	CASRPQGPNTGELFF
TRBD2	TRBV2	.	TRBJ2-5	TGTGCCAGCAGTGAATTAGCGGGAGGGCTGGGAGAGACCCAGTACTTC	CASSELAGGLGETQYF
.	TRBV28	.	TRBJ2-3	TGTGCCAGCAGCTGGGGGTTGGATACGCAGTATTTT	CASSWGLDTQYF
.	TRBV5-1	.	TRBJ2-6	TGCGCCAGCAGCGAGTCTGGGGCCAACGTCCTGACTTTC	CASSESGANVLTF
.	TRBV30	.	TRBJ2-7	TGTGCCTGGAGTCGAACCTACGAGCAGTACTTC	CAWSRTYEQYF
TRBD1	TRBV14	.	TRBJ1-1	TGTGCCAGCAGCCAGGCCCGGACAGGGGTCGCTGAAGCTTTCTTT	CASSQARTGVAEAFF
.	TRBV5-1	.	TRBJ2-3	TGCGCCAGCAGCTTGGCCCAACATACTAGCACAGATACGCAGTATTTT	CASSLAQHTSTDTQYF
TRBD1	TRBV3-1/TRBV3-2	.	TRBJ1-1	TGTGCCAGCAGCTCCCGGACAGGGAGCGAAGCTTTCTTT	CASSSRTGSEAFF
TRBD2	TRBV7-2	.	TRBJ2-1	TGTGCCAGCAGCTCCCAGAGGGGCGGGAGGCCCAATGAGCAGTTCTTC	CASSSQRGGRPNEQFF
TRBD1	TRBV24-1	.	TRBJ1-1	TGTGCCACCAGTGACACGACAGGGGTTATAACTGAAGCTTTCTTT	CATSDTTGVITEAFF
.	TRBV28	.	TRBJ2-4	TGTGCCAGCAGTTTAAGCGGCAGGCCCAAGTACATTCAGTACTTC	CASSLSGRPKYIQYF
TRBD2	TRBV6-5	.	TRBJ2-1	TGTGCCAGCAGAATAGCGGGAGAGGATCTCTTC	CASRIAGEDLF
TRBD2	TRBV7-2	.	TRBJ2-3	TGTGCCAGCAGCCCGCAGGTCAGCGGGAGAGATACGCAGTATTTT	CASSPQVSGRDTQYF
.	TRBV6-1	.	TRBJ2-6	TGTGCCAGCAGTGAAGAGGCGGCCCTCTCTGGGGCCAACGTCCTGACTTTC	CASSEEAALSGANVLTF
.	TRBV6-2/TRBV6-3	.	TRBJ2-1	TGTGCCAGCAGTTACTTTTCCGGAGGGGGGTTCTTC	CASSYFSGGGFF
.	TRBV7-8	.	TRBJ2-5	TGTGCCAGCAGCCAAGACAAGTCGCAAGAGACCCAGTACTTC	CASSQDKSQETQYF
TRBD1	TRBV28	.	TRBJ1-5	TGTGCCAGCAGTCCCCAGGGACAGGGGTGGCAGCCCCAGCATTTT	CASSPQGQGWQPQHF
.	TRBV19	.	TRBJ2-3	TGTGCCAGTAGTAAACACAGGGAAAGTGGGACAGATACGCAGTATTTT	CASSKHRESGTDTQYF
TRBD2	TRBV28	.	TRBJ2-1	TGTGCCAGCAGTTTATCCGCTAGCGGATACAATGAGCAGTTCTTC	CASSLSASGYNEQFF
.	TRBV7-5	few	TRBJ1-5	TGTGTCAGAAACGGGCAGTCTAATCAGCCCCAGCATTTT	CVRNGQSNQPQHF
TRBD1	TRBV5-1	.	TRBJ2-7	TGCGCCAGCAGCCCTTCGACAGGGCCCGCCTACGAGCAGTACTTC	CASSPSTGPAYEQYF
TRBD1	TRBV3-1/TRBV3-2	.	TRBJ2-7	TGTGCCAGCAGCCAAGACGGGACAGGGGGCGGCGAGCAGTACTTC	CASSQDGTGGGEQYF
.	TRBV7-2	.	TRBJ2-7	TGTGCCAGCAGTCGGGACGCCTCCGAGCAGTACTTC	CASSRDASEQYF
.	TRBV3-1/TRBV3-2	.	TRBJ2-2	TGTGCCAGCAGGCGCAGACAGATCACCGGGGAGCTGTTTTTT	CASRRRQITGELFF
.	TRBV28	.	TRBJ1-2	TGTGCCAGCAGTCTAGGGAACTATGGCTACACCTTC	CASSLGNYGYTF